This T cell receptor beta chain came from a study of beta chain features in type 1 diabetes. General study results and limits: When cDNA is sequenced, cells with high TCR expression could be over-represented. All four CD4+ subsets from Type 1 diabetes patients carried moderately but significantly shorter TCRB CDR3s.

Sequencing targeted expressed TCRB transcripts, as all isolated RNA had been reverse transcribed. The table came from immunoSEQ multiplex PCR; TCRdb's copy has only in-frame clones and leaves some out. The table records 450,000 to 550,000 clones, around 28% of them present only once. The junction had 12 bases not matched to a gene; V was cut back by 1 base and J by 8 bases. CDR1 and CDR2 (germline): SGHTA, FQGNSA. The length of the CDR3 is 17 residues. As to this clone: Its matching antigen is unknown.

The chain carries TRBV7-2 and TRBJ2-1; TRBD2 matches 9 bases. Sequenced sample: naive CD4+ T cells from blood. This sequence originates from a man younger than 30 in good health. CDR3 protein: CASSLDRLAGSLYEQFF. The DNA for the CDR3 is TGTGCCAGCAGCTTAGATCGCCTAGCGGGATCTCTCTATGAGCAGTTCTTC.